The present T cell receptor (beta chain) was sequenced within a study of blood T cell repertoires in COVID-19. Study at large: Acute-phase and convalescent COVID-19 samples originated in the United States, Italy and Spain. T cells, B-cell-depleted T cells, or PBMCs supplied cDNA or gDNA.

After removal of 5 bases from V and 6 bases from J, the junction contained 6 bases not matched to a gene. The CDR3 consists of 16 residues. Germline lookup yields CDR1 SGHVS and CDR2 FQNEAQ. Authors' analysis steps: How many nucleated cells were present was estimated from reference gene primer amplification. Profiling relied on immunoSEQ multiplex PCR, and the TCRdb table lists in-frame clones only, not all of them. That table furnishes V, J and clone size, whereas the DNA furnished D and trimming. The sample lists some 60,000 clones, about 80% occurring once. Seattle participants joined during active infection and were tracked over time. This clone came up once.

Source material: peripheral blood. The origin of this receptor is an older man with COVID-19, enrolled during active disease. The chain is built from TRBV7-8 and TRBJ1-6; 11 positions match TRBD1. The CDR3 spells CASSLRTGGGNSPLHF. Written as DNA, the CDR3 is TGTGCCAGCAGCCTCCGGACAGGGGGCGGTAATTCACCCCTCCACTTT.